These 2 T cell receptor beta chains came from one sample sequenced in a study of blood T cell repertoires in COVID-19. Measured with immunoSEQ multiplex PCR; TCRdb has only the in-frame clones, and not every one. The sample consists of 300,000 to 350,000 clones, 87% of them appearing once. The sequencing sample was made of PBMCs or T cells enriched from blood (not recorded which). These receptors all come from a woman in her twenties or thirties who had recovered from COVID-19.

This chain joins TRBV28 and TRBJ2-3, with TRBD2 identical over 12 bases. This CDR3 contains 13 residues. Per the germline V gene, CDR1 is MDHEN and CDR2 is SYDVKM. V dropped 9 bases and J dropped 9; count of bases not matched to a gene: 7. CDR3 region: CASLAGGPGTQYF. The CDR3 DNA is TGTGCCAGTCTAGCGGGGGGGCCTGGCACGCAGTATTTT.

The chain links TRBV2 to TRBJ2-2, with 8 bases fitting TRBD2. The germline gives CDR1 SNHLY, CDR2 FYNNEI. J was trimmed by 4 bases and V by 2 bases; bases with no gene match: 9. The CDR3 is 17 amino acids. CDR3 sequence: CASSERERGRFTGELFF. In nucleotides, the CDR3 is TGTGCCAGCAGTGAAAGGGAGCGGGGGAGGTTCACCGGGGAGCTGTTTTTT.